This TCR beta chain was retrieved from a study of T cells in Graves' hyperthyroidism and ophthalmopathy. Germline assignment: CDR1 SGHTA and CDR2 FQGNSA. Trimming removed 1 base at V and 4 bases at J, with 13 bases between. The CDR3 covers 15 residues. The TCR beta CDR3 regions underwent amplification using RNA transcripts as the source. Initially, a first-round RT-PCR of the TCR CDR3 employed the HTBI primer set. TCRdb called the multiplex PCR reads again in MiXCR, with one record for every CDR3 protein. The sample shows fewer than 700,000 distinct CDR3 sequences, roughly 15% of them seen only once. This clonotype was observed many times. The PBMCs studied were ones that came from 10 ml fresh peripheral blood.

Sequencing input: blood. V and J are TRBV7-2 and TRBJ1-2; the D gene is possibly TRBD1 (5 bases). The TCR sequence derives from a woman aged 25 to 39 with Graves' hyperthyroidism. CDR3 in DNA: TGTGCCAGCAGCTTAGAAGCGGGACTGATCTATGGCTACACCTTC. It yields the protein CASSLEAGLIYGYTF.